This entry concerns a single TCR beta chain. This clonotype was observed a handful of times. Its antigen is not yet known. There are no base qualities to consult, and no much larger clone falls within one base. The method behind the library was 5' RACE. Sequencing relied on a NextSeq 500. In the TCR library protocol, unique molecular identifiers were attached to individual cDNA molecules to correct for PCR bias and sequencing error. TCR alpha and beta chains were both sequenced, and the abundances of alpha and beta sequences in each sample were closely correlated with each other. The original pipeline was this. Decombinator V4 was used to annotate the V gene, J gene and CDR3 of the TCR sequences. Expanded TCRs were defined as changing significantly between any two time points under a Poisson model with p below 0.0001. TCR abundances were normalised to the total number of TCRs sequenced per sample and were expressed as counts per million. MAIT TCRs were defined by TRAV1-2 paired with TRAJ12, TRAJ20 or TRAJ33, and iNKT TCRs by TRAV10 paired with TRAJ18. VDJdb, accessed 1 November 2021, was searched for CMV, EBV and SARS-CoV-2 annotated TCRs, excluding TCRs annotated for multiple antigens. Starting from the raw public reads, TCRdb applied fastp trimming at Q25, assembled clones with MiXCR and retained in-frame beta chains. When rows share a CDR3 protein, they turn into one entry using the most common DNA and genes. What appears here as the V and J calls and clone size reflects TCRdb's work, not the paper's. The sample yields roughly 60,000 distinct CDR3 sequences; roughly 13% were counted once. Roughly 4.2% of the sample rests with the top ten.

The CDR3 has 19 amino acids, counting the end cysteine and phenylalanine. Kept here is only the CDR3 DNA, which spans 57 bases and is read in frame from base 1. Compared with germline, V lacks 3 bases and J lacks 0 bases; bases without a gene match: 8. The germline V gene (reference sequence) sets CDR1 to LNHNV and CDR2 to YYDKDF. The sample originates from a study of early T cells in non-severe SARS-CoV-2 infection listed by TCRdb under 2021. About the study as a whole: Because TCR sequencing relied on bulk RNA taken from unsorted whole blood, pairing of alpha and beta chains was not possible. Results the study describes overall, beyond this receptor: VDJdb matching was skewed toward anti-spike CD8 responses and likely underestimated virus-specific expansions by missing private and CD4 specificities.

A case-control design nested within a healthcare worker cohort in London, UK, was used, with weekly nasopharyngeal swab PCR tests and blood sampling performed. Healthcare workers were recruited during the week of the UK lockdown, between 23 and 31 March 2020, and followed weekly for up to roughly 15 weeks. The sequence joins TRBV15 to TRBJ2-1; 13 of the junction bases match TRBD2. This TCR was sampled from an adult who was a healthcare worker with PCR-confirmed SARS-CoV-2 infection or an uninfected control (not recorded which). The source material was whole blood. At the DNA level, the sequence is TGTGCCACCAGCAGTATGGGACTAGCGGGGACTTTCTCCTACAATGAGCAGTTCTTC. It encodes CATSSMGLAGTFSYNEQFF.